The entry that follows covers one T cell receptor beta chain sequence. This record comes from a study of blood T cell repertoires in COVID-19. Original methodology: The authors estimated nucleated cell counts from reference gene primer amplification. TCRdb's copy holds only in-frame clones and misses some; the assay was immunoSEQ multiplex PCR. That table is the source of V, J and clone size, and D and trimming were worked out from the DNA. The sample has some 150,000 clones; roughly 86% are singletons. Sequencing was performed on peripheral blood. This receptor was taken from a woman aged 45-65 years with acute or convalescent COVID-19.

The CDR3: CASSYSQKRANTEAFF. DNA for the CDR3: TGTGCCAGCAGTTACTCACAGAAGAGGGCGAACACTGAAGCTTTCTTT. The rearrangement uses TRBV6-2 or TRBV6-3 and TRBJ1-1; the D is unclear. This CDR3 comprises 16 residues. The germline gives CDR1 MNHEY, CDR2 SVGEGT. The V gene lost 0 bases and the J gene lost 1 base, with 12 bases spanning the gap.